The clone carrying this T cell receptor (beta chain) was counted at least ten times. Using RNA transcripts as the source, TCR beta CDR3 regions were amplified. An initial round of RT-PCR targeting the TCR CDR3 relied on the HTBI primer set. TCRdb processed the multiplex PCR reads anew with MiXCR; each CDR3 protein has one entry. The table lists about 350,000 distinct CDR3 sequences, about a sixth of them singletons. Each ophthalmopathy patient scored at least 3 on the Clinical Activity Score and at least 4 on NOSPECS grade, with duration under 3 months. Patients were excluded for uncontrolled infection, other autoimmune disease, pregnancy or lactation. The germline gives CDR1 LNHDA, CDR2 SQIVND (reference sequence). Trimming left V 5 bases short and J 6 bases short, with 10 bases between. The length of the CDR3 is 13 residues. The data originate from a study of T cells in Graves' hyperthyroidism and ophthalmopathy. About the study: Before treatment of any kind, peripheral blood was taken at initial diagnosis.

The J gene is TRBJ2-2, the V gene TRBV19; no clear D gene. This sequence originates from a middle-aged woman with Graves' ophthalmopathy. The sample was blood. The CDR3: CASSAPGPGELFF. The CDR3 region has the DNA TGTGCCAGTAGTGCCCCCGGTCCCGGGGAGCTGTTTTTT.